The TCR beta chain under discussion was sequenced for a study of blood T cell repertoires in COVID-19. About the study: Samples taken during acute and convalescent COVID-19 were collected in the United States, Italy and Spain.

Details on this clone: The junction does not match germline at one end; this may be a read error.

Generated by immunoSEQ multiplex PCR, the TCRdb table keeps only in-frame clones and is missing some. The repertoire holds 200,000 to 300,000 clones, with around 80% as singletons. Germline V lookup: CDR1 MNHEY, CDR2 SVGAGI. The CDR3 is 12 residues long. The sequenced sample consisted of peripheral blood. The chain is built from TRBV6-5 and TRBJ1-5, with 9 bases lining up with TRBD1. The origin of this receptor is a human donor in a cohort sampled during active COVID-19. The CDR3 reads CASRRQGGPEHF. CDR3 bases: TGTGCCAGCAGGAGACAGGGGGGGCCCGAGCATTTT.